This TCR beta chain was found in a study of blood T cell repertoires in COVID-19. At the level of the study: Acute-phase and convalescent COVID-19 samples originated in the United States, Italy and Spain. Sources were T cells, B-cell-depleted T cells, or PBMCs; the material itself was cDNA or gDNA.

In the original workflow: Amplification of reference gene primers provided the estimated nucleated cell counts. Sequencing used immunoSEQ multiplex PCR; TCRdb keeps in-frame clones, though not all of them. D and trimming come from the DNA, and the V and J calls and clone size come from that table. The table includes around 250,000 clones, roughly 80% detected once. Sequencing was carried out using peripheral blood. The TCR comes from a woman aged 18-35 years with acute or convalescent COVID-19.

The CDR3 sequence is CASSLGPQMQETQYF. In DNA form, the CDR3 reads TGTGCCAGCAGCTTAGGGCCACAAATGCAAGAGACCCAGTACTTC. The chain combines TRBV7-2 with TRBJ2-5, with D unclear. This CDR3 region has 15 residues. Germline CDR1 and CDR2: SGHTA and FQGNSA. The V end lost 1 base, the J end lost 2 bases, and 11 bases lay between the germline ends. The full variable domain, with the rest looked up from reference TRBV7-2 and TRBJ2-5, is GAGVSQSPSNKVTEKGKDVELRCDPISGHTALYWYRQSLGQGLEFLIYFQGNSAPDKSGLPSDRFSAERTGGSVSTLTIQRTQQEDSAVYLCASSLGPQMQETQYFGPGTRLLVL.